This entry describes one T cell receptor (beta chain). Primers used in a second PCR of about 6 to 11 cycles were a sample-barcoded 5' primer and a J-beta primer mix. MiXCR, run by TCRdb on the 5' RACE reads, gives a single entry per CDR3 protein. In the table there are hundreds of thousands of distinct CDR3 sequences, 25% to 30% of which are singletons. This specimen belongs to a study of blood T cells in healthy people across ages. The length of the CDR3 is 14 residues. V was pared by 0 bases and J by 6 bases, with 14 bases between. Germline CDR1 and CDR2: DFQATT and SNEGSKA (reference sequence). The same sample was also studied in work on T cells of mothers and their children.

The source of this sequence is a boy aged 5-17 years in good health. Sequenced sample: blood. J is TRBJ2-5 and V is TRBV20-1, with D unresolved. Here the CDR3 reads CSARDPSSTKTQYF. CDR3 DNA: TGCAGTGCTAGAGATCCATCTAGTACCAAGACCCAGTACTTC.